This T cell receptor beta chain was identified in a study of identical twins. In its sample, this clonotype was seen many times. TCRdb analysed the 5' RACE reads with MiXCR anew, one entry per CDR3 protein. The table has about 1.7 million distinct CDR3 sequences, about 31% seen once. V dropped 4 bases and J dropped 4 bases, with 15 bases sitting between them. The CDR3 runs to 15 residues. Germline CDR1 and CDR2: SGDLS and YYNGEE. The J gene is TRBJ2-1, the V gene TRBV9; perhaps D is TRBD1 or TRBD2 (5 bases each). The source is a newborn girl in good health. Sequences were obtained from cord blood. CDR3 DNA sequence: TGTGCCAGCAGCCCGGGACCTAGGAGTTACAATGAGCAGTTCTTC. Translating it yields CASSPGPRSYNEQFF.